The T cell receptor (beta chain) under discussion was sequenced for a study of blood T cells in healthy people across ages. Findings and limits, study-wide: Relative to aged donors, long-lived donors carried more naive CD4+ cells and displayed higher diversity. Samples with more naive T cells showed higher observed beta diversity.

CDR3 length: 18 residues. V was clipped by 0 bases and J by 5 bases; unmatched bases: 12. Germline CDR1 reads SGDLS; CDR2 reads YYNGEE. It was with a sample-barcoded 5' primer and a J-beta primer mix that a second PCR of roughly 7 to 12 cycles was run. TCRdb processed the 5' RACE reads anew with MiXCR; each CDR3 protein has one entry. The table lists some 1.5 million distinct CDR3 sequences, 40% to 45% of them singletons. There are a few counts of this clonotype. The target antigen is unknown. The sample taken for sequencing was blood. The V and J genes are TRBV9 and TRBJ2-5; 11 bases map to TRBD1. This TCR came from a woman aged 18 to 35 in good health. In nucleotides, the CDR3 is TGTGCCAGCAGCGTAGGCGCAATCGGGACAGGGGGGTCGGAGACCCAGTACTTC. Translated: CASSVGAIGTGGSETQYF.